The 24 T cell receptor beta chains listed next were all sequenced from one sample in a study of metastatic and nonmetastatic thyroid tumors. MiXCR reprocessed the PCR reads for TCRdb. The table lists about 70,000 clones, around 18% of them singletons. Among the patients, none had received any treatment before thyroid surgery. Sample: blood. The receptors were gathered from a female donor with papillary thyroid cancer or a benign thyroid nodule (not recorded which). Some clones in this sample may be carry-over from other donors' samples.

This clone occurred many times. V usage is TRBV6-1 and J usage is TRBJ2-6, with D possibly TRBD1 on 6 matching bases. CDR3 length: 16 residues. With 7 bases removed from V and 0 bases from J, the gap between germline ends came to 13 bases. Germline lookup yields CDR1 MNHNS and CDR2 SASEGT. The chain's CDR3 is CASTRTASSGANVLTF. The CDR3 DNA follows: TGTGCCAGCACCCGGACAGCGAGCTCTGGGGCCAACGTCCTGACTTTC.

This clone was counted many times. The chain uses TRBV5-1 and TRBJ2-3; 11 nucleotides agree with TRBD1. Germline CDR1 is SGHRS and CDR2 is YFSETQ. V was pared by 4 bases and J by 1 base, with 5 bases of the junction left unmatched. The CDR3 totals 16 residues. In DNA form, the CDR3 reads TGCGCCAGCAGCACCGGGACAGGGGGGGGCACAGATACGCAGTATTTT. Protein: CASSTGTGGGTDTQYF.

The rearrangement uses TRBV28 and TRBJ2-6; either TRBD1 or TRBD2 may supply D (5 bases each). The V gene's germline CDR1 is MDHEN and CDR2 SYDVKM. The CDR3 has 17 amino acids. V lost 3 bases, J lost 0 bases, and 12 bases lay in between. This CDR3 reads CASSFSGRISGANVLTF. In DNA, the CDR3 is TGTGCCAGCAGTTTTTCGGGACGGATCTCTGGGGCCAACGTCCTGACTTTC.

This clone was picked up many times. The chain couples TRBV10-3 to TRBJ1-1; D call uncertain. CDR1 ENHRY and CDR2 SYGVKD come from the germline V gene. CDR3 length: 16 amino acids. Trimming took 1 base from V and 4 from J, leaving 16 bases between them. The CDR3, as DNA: TGTGCCATCAGTGAGTGGCAGCCAGGATCTGCCACTGAAGCTTTCTTT. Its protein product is CAISEWQPGSATEAFF.

CDR3 DNA sequence: TGTGCCAGCAGTTATGCCCCAATGAGGGAGCAGTTCTTC. Translated: CASSYAPMREQFF. The rearrangement links TRBV7-3 to TRBJ2-1; D call uncertain. Between the trimmed V and J ends, which lost 6 bases and 10 bases, there was a span of 16 bases. Germline loops: CDR1 SGHTA, CDR2 FQGTGA. The length of the CDR3 is 13 residues.

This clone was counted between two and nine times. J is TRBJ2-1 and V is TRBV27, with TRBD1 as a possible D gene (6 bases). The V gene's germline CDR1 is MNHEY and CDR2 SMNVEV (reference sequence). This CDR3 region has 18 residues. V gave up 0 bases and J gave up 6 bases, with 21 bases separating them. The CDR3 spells CASSLSGAFRASGNEQFF. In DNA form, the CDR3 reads TGTGCCAGCAGTTTATCGGGGGCTTTTAGGGCCTCAGGCAATGAGCAGTTCTTC.

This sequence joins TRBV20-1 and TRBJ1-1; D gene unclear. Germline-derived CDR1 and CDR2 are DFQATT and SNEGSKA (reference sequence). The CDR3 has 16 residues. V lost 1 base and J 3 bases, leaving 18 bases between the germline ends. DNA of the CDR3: TGCAGTGCTAGAGCCATGGGAATCCAGAAGGACACTGAAGCTTTCTTT. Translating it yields CSARAMGIQKDTEAFF.

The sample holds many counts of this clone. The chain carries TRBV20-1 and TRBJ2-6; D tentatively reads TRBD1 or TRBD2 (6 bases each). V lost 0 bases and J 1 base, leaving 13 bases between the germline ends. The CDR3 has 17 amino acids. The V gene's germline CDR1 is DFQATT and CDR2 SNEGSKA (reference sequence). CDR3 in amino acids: CSAREGLGGSGANVLTF. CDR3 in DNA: TGCAGTGCTAGAGAGGGCTTAGGGGGGTCTGGGGCCAACGTCCTGACTTTC.

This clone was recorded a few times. CDR3 loop: CATRTGYGEQYF. The CDR3 nucleotides are TGTGCCACCCGGACAGGGTATGGCGAGCAGTACTTC. The V and J genes are TRBV6-1 and TRBJ2-7; 8 nucleotides align to TRBD1. This CDR3 comprises 12 residues. CDR1 is MNHNS, CDR2 SASEGT, per germline. The trim removed 10 bases at V and 6 bases at J, leaving 8 bases unmatched.

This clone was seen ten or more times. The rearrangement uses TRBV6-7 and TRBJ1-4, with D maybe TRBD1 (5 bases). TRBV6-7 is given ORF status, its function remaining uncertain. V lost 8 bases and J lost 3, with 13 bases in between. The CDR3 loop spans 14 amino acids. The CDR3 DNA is TGTGCCAGCTGTACAGGAAGGGCTAATGAAAAACTGTTTTTT. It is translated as CASCTGRANEKLFF.

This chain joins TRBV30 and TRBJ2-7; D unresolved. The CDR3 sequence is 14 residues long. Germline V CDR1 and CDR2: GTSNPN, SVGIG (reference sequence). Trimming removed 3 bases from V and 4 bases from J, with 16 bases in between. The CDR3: CAWRGSASLYEQYF. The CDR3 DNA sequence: TGTGCCTGGAGGGGATCCGCCAGTTTATACGAGCAGTACTTC.

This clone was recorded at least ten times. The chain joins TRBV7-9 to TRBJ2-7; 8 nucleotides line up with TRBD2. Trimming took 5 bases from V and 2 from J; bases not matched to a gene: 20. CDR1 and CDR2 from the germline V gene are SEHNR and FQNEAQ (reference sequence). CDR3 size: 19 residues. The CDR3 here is CASSPPGGYRGTQTYEQYF. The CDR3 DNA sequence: TGTGCCAGCAGCCCCCCGGGGGGGTATCGGGGCACCCAAACCTACGAGCAGTACTTC.

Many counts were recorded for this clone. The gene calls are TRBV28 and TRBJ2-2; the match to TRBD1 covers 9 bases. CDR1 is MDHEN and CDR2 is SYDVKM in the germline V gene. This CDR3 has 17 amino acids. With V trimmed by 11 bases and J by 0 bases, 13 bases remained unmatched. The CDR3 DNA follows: TGTGCCGTCTTGAGGACAGGGGCTTATTCGAACACCGGGGAGCTGTTTTTT. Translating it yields CAVLRTGAYSNTGELFF.

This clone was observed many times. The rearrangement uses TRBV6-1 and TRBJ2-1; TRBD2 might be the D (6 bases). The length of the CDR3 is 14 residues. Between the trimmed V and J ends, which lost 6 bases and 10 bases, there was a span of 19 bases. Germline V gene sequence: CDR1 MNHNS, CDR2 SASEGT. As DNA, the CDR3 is TGTGCCAGCAGCCCCACCTTTGGAGGGATGGAGCAGTTCTTC. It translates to CASSPTFGGMEQFF.

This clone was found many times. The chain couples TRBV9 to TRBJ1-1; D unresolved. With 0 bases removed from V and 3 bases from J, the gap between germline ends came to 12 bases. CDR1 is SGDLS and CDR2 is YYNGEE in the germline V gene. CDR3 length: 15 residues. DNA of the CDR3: TGTGCCAGCAGCGTAGAGGGCGAGTGGTACACTGAAGCTTTCTTT. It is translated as CASSVEGEWYTEAFF.

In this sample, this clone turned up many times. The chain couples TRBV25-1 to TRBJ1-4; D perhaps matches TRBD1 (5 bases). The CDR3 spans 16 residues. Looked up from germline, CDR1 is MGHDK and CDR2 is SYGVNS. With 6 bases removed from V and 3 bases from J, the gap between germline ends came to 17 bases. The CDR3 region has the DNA TGTGCCAGCAGCGAGGATGGGGCACGAGCTAATGAAAAACTGTTTTTT. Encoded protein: CASSEDGARANEKLFF.

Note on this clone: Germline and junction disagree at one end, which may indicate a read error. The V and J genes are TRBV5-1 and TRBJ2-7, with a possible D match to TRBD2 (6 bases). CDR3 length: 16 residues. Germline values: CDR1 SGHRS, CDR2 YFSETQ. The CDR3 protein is CASSSVLALYPYDQYF. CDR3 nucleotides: TGCGCCAGCAGTTCTGTACTAGCACTGTACCCCTACGATCAGTACTTC.

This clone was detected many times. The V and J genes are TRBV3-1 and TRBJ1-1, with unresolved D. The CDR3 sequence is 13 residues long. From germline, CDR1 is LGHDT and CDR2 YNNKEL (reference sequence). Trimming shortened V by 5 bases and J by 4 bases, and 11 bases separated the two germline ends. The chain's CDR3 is CASSSGRITEAFF. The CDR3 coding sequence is TGTGCCAGCAGCTCTGGACGCATCACTGAAGCTTTCTTT.

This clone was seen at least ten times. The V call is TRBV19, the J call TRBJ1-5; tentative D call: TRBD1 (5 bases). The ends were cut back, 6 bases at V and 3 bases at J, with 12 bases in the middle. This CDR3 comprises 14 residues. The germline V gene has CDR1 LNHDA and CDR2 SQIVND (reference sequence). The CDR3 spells CASRGTRDNQPQHF. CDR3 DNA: TGTGCCAGTAGAGGGACCAGGGACAATCAGCCCCAGCATTTT. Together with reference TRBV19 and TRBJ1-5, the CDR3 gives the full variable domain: DGGITQSPKYLFRKEGQNVTLSCEQNLNHDAMYWYRQDPGQGLRLIYYSQIVNDFQKGDIAEGYSVSREKKESFPLTVTSAQKNPTAFYLCASRGTRDNQPQHFGDGTRLSIL.

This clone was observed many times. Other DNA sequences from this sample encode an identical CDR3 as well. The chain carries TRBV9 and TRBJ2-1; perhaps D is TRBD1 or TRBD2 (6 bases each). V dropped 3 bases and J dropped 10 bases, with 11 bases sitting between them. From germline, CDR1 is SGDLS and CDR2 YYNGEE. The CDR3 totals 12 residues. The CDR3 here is CASSAGAREQFF. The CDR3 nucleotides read TGTGCCAGCAGCGCGGGGGCCCGGGAGCAGTTCTTC.

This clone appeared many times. CDR3 sequence (DNA): TGTGCCAGCAGTCCTCGGGAGGGGCCGTTTAGAGAGCAGTACTTC. Amino acid sequence: CASSPREGPFREQYF. The chain links TRBV6-2 or TRBV6-3 to TRBJ2-7, with 8 nucleotides matching TRBD2. The germline V gene encodes CDR1 MNHEY and CDR2 SVGEGT. With V trimmed by 5 bases and J by 7 bases, 13 bases remained unmatched. This CDR3 has 15 amino acids.

CDR3 loop: CASSLGTSGEGEQFF. In DNA, the CDR3 is TGTGCCAGCAGCCTTGGGACTAGCGGTGAGGGTGAGCAGTTCTTC. The genes are TRBV11-2 and TRBJ2-1; 11 nucleotides align to TRBD2. Germline values: CDR1 SGHAT, CDR2 FQNNGV. The junction had 9 bases not matched to a gene; V was cut back by 5 bases and J by 9 bases. The CDR3 is made up of 15 amino acids.

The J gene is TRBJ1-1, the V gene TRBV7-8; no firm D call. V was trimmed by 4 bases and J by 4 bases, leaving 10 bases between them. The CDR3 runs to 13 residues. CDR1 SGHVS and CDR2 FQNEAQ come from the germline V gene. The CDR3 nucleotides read TGTGCCAGCAGCTCTCGGGTTGTCACTGAAGCTTTCTTT. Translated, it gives CASSSRVVTEAFF.

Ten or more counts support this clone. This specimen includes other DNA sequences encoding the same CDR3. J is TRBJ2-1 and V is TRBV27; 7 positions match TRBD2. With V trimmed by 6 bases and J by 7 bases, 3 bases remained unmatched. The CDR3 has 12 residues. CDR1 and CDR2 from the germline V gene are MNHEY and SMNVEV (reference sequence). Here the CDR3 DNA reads TGTGCCAGCAGCCTTAGCGGGAATGAGCAGTTCTTC. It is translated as CASSLSGNEQFF.